The sequence of this TCR beta chain was determined in a study of control samples from healthy donors and cancer patients. V trimming: 1 base; J trimming: 6 bases; junction bases outside the gene matches: 5. The CDR3 sequence is 15 residues long. Looked up from germline, CDR1 is LGHDT and CDR2 is YNNKEL (reference sequence). Generated by immunoSEQ multiplex PCR, the TCRdb table keeps only in-frame clones and is missing some. The sample lists roughly 400,000 clones, 80% to 95% seen once, with about 6.3% in the top ten. A word on this clone: Within the sample, other DNA sequences also encode this same CDR3.

This TCR came from a man between 35 and 55 years old with head and neck cancer. The sequenced material came from PBMCs. The gene calls are TRBV3-1 (or the pseudogene TRBV3-2) and TRBJ1-5; TRBD1 aligns across 8 bases. The CDR3 loop is CASSQGQGAGQPQHF. CDR3 in DNA: TGTGCCAGCAGCCAAGGGCAGGGGGCGGGTCAGCCCCAGCATTTT.